One and the same sample provided the 27 T cell receptor beta chains below, sequenced in a study of cytomegalovirus exposure and HLA in healthy donors (TCRdb year 2017). Receptor libraries were prepared by the immunoSEQ multiplex PCR assay. For the multiplex PCR, a mixture combining 60 forward primers for TCR Vbeta segments and 13 reverse primers for TCR Jbeta segments was used. In its TCRdb copy, this immuneACCESS table keeps in-frame sequences only and misses some clones. Where compared with another copy, unresolved V genes explain less than half of these, and the others have no known cause. This sample has about 120,000 clones in its table, and 75% to 85% of those were observed once. The leading ten clones occupy roughly 12% of the sample. Input material: PBMCs. Source of these receptors: a male donor in good health and CMV-seropositive.

The genes are TRBV19 and TRBJ2-5; D is perhaps TRBD2 (6 bases). CDR3 length: 13 residues. V gave up 7 bases and J gave up 5 bases, with 14 bases separating them. Germline V CDR1 and CDR2: LNHDA, SQIVND (reference sequence). In DNA, the CDR3 is TGTGCCAGTACCCCCTTGGCGGGGGAGACCCAGTACTTC. This codes for CASTPLAGETQYF.

The chain recombines TRBV25-1 with TRBJ2-7, with 8 bases lining up with TRBD2. V was pared by 2 bases and J by 5 bases, with 5 bases of the junction left unmatched. The CDR3 runs to 14 residues. The germline CDR1 and CDR2 sequences are MGHDK and SYGVNS. This chain's CDR3 is CASSERGRIDEQYF. DNA for the CDR3: TGTGCCAGCAGTGAACGCGGGAGGATTGACGAGCAGTACTTC.

The chain has TRBV7-8 and TRBJ2-2; no firm D call. The V gene lost 0 bases and the J gene lost 0 bases, with 5 bases spanning the gap. Germline V gives CDR1 SGHVS, CDR2 FQNEAQ. This CDR3 contains 15 residues. CDR3 protein: CASSLAFANTGELFF. The CDR3 nucleotides read TGTGCCAGCAGCTTAGCGTTCGCGAACACCGGGGAGCTGTTTTTT.

This CDR3 reads CASSSTGASGYTF. CDR3 coding DNA: TGTGCCAGCAGTTCCACAGGTGCGAGTGGCTACACCTTC. V gene TRBV11-2 combines with J gene TRBJ1-2; possible D gene TRBD1, 5 bases. The CDR3 has 13 residues. CDR1 is SGHAT and CDR2 is FQNNGV in the germline V gene. The V and J ends lost 6 bases and 7 bases respectively, with 15 bases between them.

The rearrangement links TRBV4-2 to TRBJ2-3; no reliable D call. Germline V gives CDR1 LGHNA, CDR2 YNFKEQ. The CDR3 runs to 12 residues. V was cut by 4 bases and J by 5 bases, with 7 bases left in between. This CDR3 is CASSPTRDTQYF. DNA for the CDR3: TGTGCCAGCAGCCCAACTCGAGATACGCAGTATTTT.

The sample holds a few counts of this clone. The V call is TRBV28, the J call TRBJ2-7; 9 nucleotides match TRBD1. V lost 6 bases, J lost 5 bases, and 14 bases stayed unmatched. The CDR3 is 16 residues long. The germline gives CDR1 MDHEN, CDR2 SYDVKM. CDR3 DNA sequence: TGTGCCAGCAGCCCTCCGCCCAAGACAGGGGGTGACGAGCAGTACTTC. This encodes CASSPPPKTGGDEQYF. Filled out from reference TRBV28 and TRBJ2-7, the complete variable domain reads DVKVTQSSRYLVKRTGEKVFLECVQDMDHENMFWYRQDPGLGLRLIYFSYDVKMKEKGDIPEGYSVSREKKERFSLILESASTNQTSMYLCASSPPPKTGGDEQYFGPGTRLTVT.

By share, this clone ranks as medium-sized. The V gene is TRBV7-6, the J gene TRBJ1-5; weak D call: TRBD1 (6 bases). This CDR3 comprises 16 residues. Germline assignment: CDR1 SGHVS and CDR2 FNYEAQ. V was trimmed by 0 bases and J by 3 bases, leaving 12 bases between them. The DNA for the CDR3 is TGTGCCAGCAGCTTAGCACCAGGGGCGTCCAATCAGCCCCAGCATTTT. Its translation is CASSLAPGASNQPQHF.

This chain links TRBV6-5 with TRBJ2-7, with D hard to call. The length of the CDR3 is 13 residues. Germline V CDR1 and CDR2: MNHEY, SVGAGI. V lost 3 bases to trimming and J lost 5 bases, with 11 bases between them. CDR3 region: CASSYLNSHEQYF. The CDR3 nucleotides are TGTGCCAGCAGTTATTTGAATAGCCACGAGCAGTACTTC.

The chain has TRBV11-2 and TRBJ2-7; weak D call: TRBD1 (5 bases). The CDR3 covers 13 residues. Per germline, CDR1 SGHAT and CDR2 FQNNGV. Trimming removed 5 bases at V and 6 bases at J, with 14 bases between. The DNA of the CDR3 is TGTGCCAGCAGCGGAAGGCAGGGTCCCGAGCAGTACTTC. It translates to CASSGRQGPEQYF.

The rearrangement uses TRBV4-3 and TRBJ2-6; TRBD1 agrees at 10 bases. V was clipped by 3 bases and J by 2 bases; unmatched bases: 16. CDR1 LGHNA and CDR2 YSLEER come from the germline V gene. The CDR3 covers 21 residues. CDR3 region: CASSHSPPRAGQGTGANVLTF. CDR3 sequence (DNA): TGCGCCAGCAGCCACTCCCCACCGAGAGCGGGACAGGGGACTGGGGCCAACGTCCTGACTTTC.

The chain couples TRBV5-4 to TRBJ2-7; TRBD2 aligns across 7 bases. CDR1 is SGHNT, CDR2 YYREEE, per germline (reference sequence). The CDR3 extends over 14 amino acids. V was clipped by 4 bases and J by 2 bases; unmatched bases: 6. The CDR3 sequence is CASSGGSAPYEQYF. The CDR3 DNA reads TGTGCCAGCAGCGGCGGGAGTGCCCCCTACGAGCAGTACTTC.

The J gene is TRBJ2-1, the V gene TRBV28; TRBD2 aligns across 8 bases. This CDR3 contains 18 residues. V lost 2 bases, J lost 3 bases, and 12 bases stayed unmatched. Germline loops: CDR1 MDHEN, CDR2 SYDVKM. CDR3 DNA: TGTGCCAGCAGTTTAAGGTACGGGAGGGCGGGGATCTACAATGAGCAGTTCTTC. It specifies CASSLRYGRAGIYNEQFF.

This chain links TRBV28 with TRBJ2-7; D is unclear. The germline V gene encodes CDR1 MDHEN and CDR2 SYDVKM. The CDR3 has 11 residues. Trimming took 3 bases from V and 5 from J, leaving 5 bases between them. The CDR3 DNA sequence: TGTGCCAGCAGTTTCCTCGACGAGCAGTACTTC. Encoded protein: CASSFLDEQYF. Drawing the rest from reference TRBV28 and TRBJ2-7, the complete variable domain is DVKVTQSSRYLVKRTGEKVFLECVQDMDHENMFWYRQDPGLGLRLIYFSYDVKMKEKGDIPEGYSVSREKKERFSLILESASTNQTSMYLCASSFLDEQYFGPGTRLTVT.

The rearrangement uses TRBV5-1 and TRBJ2-1, with TRBD2 as a possible D gene (6 bases). This CDR3 spans 13 amino acids. The V end was cut by 7 bases, the J end by 4 bases, with 12 bases between. Germline V lookup: CDR1 SGHRS, CDR2 YFSETQ. The CDR3 nucleotides read TGCGCCAGCCGGGGGACGAGGTACAATGAGCAGTTCTTC. Protein sequence: CASRGTRYNEQFF.

The V and J genes are TRBV7-2 and TRBJ2-6; possibly TRBD1 for D (6 bases). This CDR3 region has 15 residues. The V and J ends lost 5 bases and 2 bases respectively, with 10 bases between them. The V gene's germline CDR1 is SGHTA and CDR2 FQGNSA. CDR3 DNA: TGTGCCAGCAGCCGGAACAGGGCTGGGGCCAACGTCCTGACTTTC. Translation: CASSRNRAGANVLTF. Together with reference TRBV7-2 and TRBJ2-6, the CDR3 gives the full variable domain: GAGVSQSPSNKVTEKGKDVELRCDPISGHTALYWYRQSLGQGLEFLIYFQGNSAPDKSGLPSDRFSAERTGGSVSTLTIQRTQQEDSAVYLCASSRNRAGANVLTFGAGSRLTVL.

The chain recombines TRBV27 with TRBJ1-5; D remains ambiguous. Trimming stripped 8 bases from V and 1 base from J, with 12 bases between. CDR1 and CDR2 (germline): MNHEY, SMNVEV (reference sequence). This CDR3 is built from 14 residues. CDR3 residues: CASGGLLSNQPQHF. The CDR3, as DNA: TGTGCCAGCGGCGGATTGTTGAGCAATCAGCCCCAGCATTTT.

The gene calls are TRBV7-2 and TRBJ2-7; TRBD2 matches at 10 bases. The length of the CDR3 is 14 residues. Germline V lookup: CDR1 SGHTA, CDR2 FQGNSA. The V segment lost 4 bases and the J segment 4 bases; nucleotides outside the gene matches: 4. The CDR3 loop is CASSSASGRYEQYF. The CDR3 DNA follows: TGTGCCAGCAGCTCCGCTAGCGGGAGATACGAGCAGTACTTC.

J is TRBJ2-3 and V is TRBV20-1; a possible D gene is TRBD2 (5 bases). Trimming removed 5 bases at V and 11 bases at J, with 14 bases between. Germline-derived CDR1 and CDR2 are DFQATT and SNEGSKA (reference sequence). The CDR3 contains 11 residues. The CDR3 DNA is TGCAGTGCTGCCCGAGGGTACTGGCAGTATTTT. Its translation is CSAARGYWQYF.

Turning to this clone: A read error may account for a junction end that differs from germline. The rearrangement links TRBV7-9 to TRBJ2-1, with TRBD2 identical over 13 bases. This CDR3 is built from 15 residues. Germline V gene sequence: CDR1 SEHNR, CDR2 FQNEAQ (reference sequence). In DNA, the CDR3 is TGTTCCAGCAGCCCCGGACTAGCGGGGGTCAATGAGCAGTTCTTC. As protein: CSSSPGLAGVNEQFF.

This chain uses TRBV6-6 with TRBJ2-7; 7 bases match TRBD2. Germline trimming cut 5 bases from V and 6 bases from J; bases unmatched to any gene: 7. Looked up from germline, CDR1 is MNHNY and CDR2 is SVGAGI (reference sequence). CDR3 length: 13 residues. CDR3 DNA: TGTGCCAGCAGTACCGGGACTAAAACCGAGCAGTACTTC. Translating it yields CASSTGTKTEQYF.

This clone appeared once. The chain couples TRBV5-5 to TRBJ2-1; 12 bases line up with TRBD2. V trimming: 4 bases; J trimming: 8 bases; junction bases outside the gene matches: 10. The germline gives CDR1 SGHKS, CDR2 YYEKEE (reference sequence). The CDR3 has 16 amino acids. The CDR3 nucleotides are TGTGCCAGCAGCCCCCCGACTAGCGGGGGCGGGGATGAGCAGTTCTTC. Amino acids: CASSPPTSGGGDEQFF. Based on the CDR3 plus reference TRBV5-5 and TRBJ2-1, the full variable domain is DAGVTQSPTHLIKTRGQQVTLRCSPISGHKSVSWYQQVLGQGPQFIFQYYEKEERGRGNFPDRFSARQFPNYSSELNVNALLLGDSALYLCASSPPTSGGGDEQFFGPGTRLTVL.

The chain recombines TRBV30 with TRBJ1-2; 8 bases fit TRBD1. Germline CDR1 is GTSNPN and CDR2 is SVGIG (reference sequence). V was clipped by 2 bases and J by 2 bases; unmatched bases: 10. The length of the CDR3 is 16 residues. The CDR3 region is CAWSYTRDRPNYGYTF. The DNA for the CDR3 is TGTGCCTGGAGTTATACAAGGGACAGGCCAAACTATGGCTACACCTTC.

The chain uses TRBV28 and TRBJ2-7, with D possibly TRBD1 on 5 matching bases. Trimming stripped 5 bases from V and 6 bases from J, with 20 bases between. The length of the CDR3 is 15 residues. Germline V CDR1 and CDR2: MDHEN, SYDVKM. CDR3 in amino acids: CASSTGPWSRAEQYF. The DNA of the CDR3 is TGTGCCAGCAGTACCGGTCCGTGGTCCAGGGCCGAGCAGTACTTC.

The V and J genes are TRBV7-9 and TRBJ2-3, with TRBD2 as a possible D gene (6 bases). V lost 5 bases and J lost 2, with 11 bases in between. Germline V lookup: CDR1 SEHNR, CDR2 FQNEAQ (reference sequence). This CDR3 region has 14 residues. CDR3 loop: CASSPGSLTDTQYF. CDR3 coding DNA: TGTGCCAGCAGCCCCGGGAGTCTCACAGATACGCAGTATTTT.

The chain couples TRBV28 to TRBJ1-1; D unclear. Germline CDR1 and CDR2: MDHEN and SYDVKM. The CDR3 is made up of 11 amino acids. Trimming removed 7 bases from V and 8 bases from J, with 11 bases in between. The DNA for the CDR3 is TGTGCCAGCACTGGGCATCGGGAAGCTTTCTTT. It translates to CASTGHREAFF.

This clone was detected only a few times. The chain links TRBV6-1 to TRBJ2-7; 13 bases map to TRBD2. The CDR3 is 13 amino acids. Germline loops: CDR1 MNHNS, CDR2 SASEGT. The ends lost 10 bases at V and 7 bases at J; junction bases unmatched: 7. CDR3 loop: CANGLAGVREQYF. The CDR3 DNA is TGTGCCAACGGACTAGCGGGAGTGCGGGAGCAGTACTTC.

This clone was counted a single time. The V gene is TRBV11-3, the J gene TRBJ2-2; D not resolved. CDR3 length equals 12 residues. Between the trimmed V and J ends, which lost 1 base and 16 bases, there was a span of 13 bases. Germline values: CDR1 SGHNT, CDR2 YENEEA. The CDR3 loop reads CASSLVGLPPFF. CDR3 nucleotide sequence: TGTGCCAGCAGCTTAGTTGGCCTTCCCCCGTTTTTT.